The 21 T cell receptor beta chains below were found in one sample sequenced in a study of T cell responses to AZD1222 COVID-19 vaccine. Sequencing used immunoSEQ multiplex PCR; TCRdb keeps in-frame clones, though not all of them. This repertoire shows more than 95,000 clones, 85% to 90% found once; its top ten account for 25% to 30%. Material: peripheral blood, obtained on day 0 of AZD1222 vaccination. These receptors were taken from an adult in good health.

The chain joins TRBV7-8 to TRBJ1-5, with 7 bases identical to TRBD1. J was trimmed by 0 bases and V by 0 bases; bases with no gene match: 5. The CDR3 loop spans 17 amino acids. The germline CDR1 and CDR2 sequences are SGHVS and FQNEAQ. CDR3 DNA sequence: TGTGCCAGCAGCTTAGCCTCGACAGGGAATAGCAATCAGCCCCAGCATTTT. Protein sequence: CASSLASTGNSNQPQHF.

This clone appeared once. The chain couples TRBV11-2 to TRBJ1-1, with unresolved D. Germline values: CDR1 SGHAT, CDR2 FQNNGV. V was shortened by 3 bases and J by 0 bases, with 8 bases between the two germline ends. The CDR3 spans 14 residues. CDR3 bases: TGTGCCAGCAGCTTCTCTCAGATGAACACTGAAGCTTTCTTT. It specifies CASSFSQMNTEAFF. Supplemented by reference TRBV11-2 and TRBJ1-1, the full variable domain reads EAGVAQSPRYKIIEKRQSVAFWCNPISGHATLYWYQQILGQGPKLLIQFQNNGVVDDSQLPKDRFSAERLKGVDSTLKIQPAKLEDSAVYLCASSFSQMNTEAFFGQGTRLTVV.

The chain employs TRBV2 and TRBJ2-7; D may be TRBD1 (6 bases). V was pared by 7 bases and J by 2 bases, with 15 bases between. The CDR3 is 14 amino acids. Germline values: CDR1 SNHLY, CDR2 FYNNEI. CDR3 coding DNA: TGTGCCAGCACTGCCGACAGGACAGCCTACGAGCAGTACTTC. Protein product: CASTADRTAYEQYF.

This clone was counted a single time. V usage is TRBV19 and J usage is TRBJ2-2; 8 nucleotides line up with TRBD1. Germline V lookup: CDR1 LNHDA, CDR2 SQIVND (reference sequence). With 3 bases clipped from V and 3 bases from J, the junction kept 3 bases outside the gene matches. The length of the CDR3 is 15 residues. The CDR3 region is CASSIQGADTGELFF. The DNA for the CDR3 is TGTGCCAGTAGTATCCAGGGGGCGGACACCGGGGAGCTGTTTTTT.

This chain links TRBV19 with TRBJ1-2; 7 bases fit TRBD1. This CDR3 is built from 15 residues. The ends lost 6 bases at V and 7 bases at J; junction bases unmatched: 14. Germline V lookup: CDR1 LNHDA, CDR2 SQIVND (reference sequence). CDR3 in amino acids: CASRLGGRVFCGYTF. CDR3 sequence (DNA): TGTGCCAGTAGGTTAGGGGGCAGGGTGTTTTGTGGCTACACCTTC.

The chain recombines TRBV6-2 or TRBV6-3 with TRBJ2-5, with TRBD1 matching over 7 bases. The CDR3 consists of 14 residues. Germline loops: CDR1 MNHEY, CDR2 SVGEGT. The V gene end was trimmed by 4 bases and the J gene end by 1 base; junction bases not matched to a gene: 3. The CDR3 DNA reads as TGTGCCAGCAGTTCCGGACAGGCCCAAGAGACCCAGTACTTC. Translating gives CASSSGQAQETQYF.

The gene calls are TRBV5-5 and TRBJ2-7, with 7 nucleotides matching TRBD1. Germline assignment: CDR1 SGHKS and CDR2 YYEKEE (reference sequence). V shed 1 base, J shed 2 bases, and the junction held 6 bases outside the gene matches. CDR3 length: 15 residues. The DNA for the CDR3 is TGTGCCAGCAGCTTGCCCGGGACAGTTACCTACGAGCAGTACTTC. This codes for CASSLPGTVTYEQYF.

V gene TRBV5-1 combines with J gene TRBJ1-1, with TRBD1 as a possible D gene (5 bases). Germline-derived CDR1 and CDR2 are SGHRS and YFSETQ. This CDR3 has 15 residues. The V end lost 4 bases, the J end lost 11 bases, and 24 bases lay between the germline ends. Written as DNA, the CDR3 is TGCGCCAGCAGCCTCATTCCGGGACTAACTACCGCGGCTTTCTTT. Encoded protein: CASSLIPGLTTAAFF.

The gene calls are TRBV5-1 and TRBJ2-3, with D unresolved. Per germline, CDR1 SGHRS and CDR2 YFSETQ. The CDR3 runs to 15 residues. V was clipped by 4 bases and J by 1 base, with 13 bases between them. The CDR3, as DNA: TGCGCCAGCAGCCCGCCGGGCGCCCGCACAGATACGCAGTATTTT. This translates into CASSPPGARTDTQYF.

This clone was seen only once. The genes are TRBV5-5 and TRBJ2-7; 8 positions agree with TRBD2. Germline V lookup: CDR1 SGHKS, CDR2 YYEKEE (reference sequence). After removal of 1 base from V and 1 base from J, the junction contained 1 base not matched to a gene. CDR3 size: 14 residues. CDR3 protein: CASSLTSGSYEQYF. The CDR3 bases are TGTGCCAGCAGCTTGACTAGCGGATCCTACGAGCAGTACTTC. Combining the CDR3 with reference TRBV5-5 and TRBJ2-7 gives the whole variable domain DAGVTQSPTHLIKTRGQQVTLRCSPISGHKSVSWYQQVLGQGPQFIFQYYEKEERGRGNFPDRFSARQFPNYSSELNVNALLLGDSALYLCASSLTSGSYEQYFGPGTRLTVT.

The chain recombines TRBV4-2 with TRBJ2-5; the match to TRBD2 covers 11 bases. Losses at the gene ends were 4 bases for V and 5 bases for J; bases not matched to a gene: 6. Germline CDR1 and CDR2: LGHNA and YNFKEQ. The CDR3 length is 15 residues. CDR3 in DNA: TGTGCCAGCAGCCCCCTCGGACTAGCGGGTGAGACCCAGTACTTC. Translating it yields CASSPLGLAGETQYF.

Written as DNA, the CDR3 is TGTGCCAGCAGCTTCTCCCGAGGGGTTAGCGGGGAAAACATTCAGTACTTC. It translates to CASSFSRGVSGENIQYF. The chain links TRBV7-2 to TRBJ2-4, with 8 nucleotides matching TRBD2. The CDR3 is 17 residues long. Germline CDR1 and CDR2: SGHTA and FQGNSA. After removal of 3 bases from V and 5 bases from J, the junction contained 12 bases not matched to a gene.

The rearrangement links TRBV29-1 to TRBJ1-4; D remains ambiguous. This CDR3 has 13 residues. Germline CDR1 and CDR2: SQVTM and ANQGSEA. Trimming took 3 bases from V and 4 from J, leaving 9 bases between them. DNA for the CDR3: TGCAGCGTTGATCAAGGAGATAATGAAAAACTGTTTTTT. Amino acids: CSVDQGDNEKLFF.

Only one count was recorded for this clone. This chain joins TRBV6-5 and TRBJ1-5; the match to TRBD1 covers 10 bases. CDR3 length: 15 residues. The junction had 4 bases not matched to a gene; V was cut back by 6 bases and J by 2 bases. The germline gives CDR1 MNHEY, CDR2 SVGAGI. The DNA for the CDR3 is TGTGCCAGCAGAGCCGGGACAGGGGGCAATCAGCCCCAGCATTTT. It encodes CASRAGTGGNQPQHF.

The chain carries TRBV7-9 and TRBJ2-5, with D perhaps assigned TRBD1 or TRBD2 (6 bases each). Germline-derived CDR1 and CDR2 are SEHNR and FQNEAQ (reference sequence). CDR3 length equals 15 residues. With 6 bases removed from V and 6 bases from J, the gap between germline ends came to 20 bases. The DNA of the CDR3 is TGTGCCAGCAGTCTAGAGGGGGGACCCTTGAAGACCCAGTACTTC. Amino acids: CASSLEGGPLKTQYF.

The chain is built from TRBV7-2 and TRBJ2-3; the D call may be TRBD1 or TRBD2 (5 bases each). Germline loops: CDR1 SGHTA, CDR2 FQGNSA. This CDR3 comprises 14 residues. The V end lost 5 bases, the J end lost 1 base, and 10 bases lay between the germline ends. In DNA, the CDR3 is TGTGCCAGCAGCCCCCGGGACGGCACAGATACGCAGTATTTT. Amino acids: CASSPRDGTDTQYF.

As for this clone: Different DNA sequences within this sample yield the same CDR3. The gene calls are TRBV3-1 (or the pseudogene TRBV3-2) and TRBJ2-7, with D possibly being TRBD1 or TRBD2 (5 bases each). Trimming stripped 1 base from V and 0 bases from J, with 7 bases between. The CDR3 is 14 residues long. The germline V gene encodes CDR1 LGHDT and CDR2 YNNKEL (reference sequence). CDR3 in amino acids: CASSQAGSSYEQYF. The CDR3 nucleotides read TGTGCCAGCAGCCAAGCAGGGAGCTCCTACGAGCAGTACTTC.

The rearrangement uses TRBV9 and TRBJ1-2, with 7 nucleotides matching TRBD1. V gave up 1 base and J gave up 5 bases; unmatched junction bases: 5. Germline V gene data show CDR1 as SGDLS and CDR2 as YYNGEE. This CDR3 spans 14 amino acids. CDR3 sequence reads: CASSVQGGQYGYTF. In DNA, the CDR3 is TGTGCCAGCAGCGTACAGGGGGGTCAGTATGGCTACACCTTC.

The CDR3 nucleotides are TGTGCCAGTCGGGACACCGGGGAGCTGTTTTTT. Translating gives CASRDTGELFF. The gene calls are TRBV2 and TRBJ2-2; D is unclear. Germline V gene sequence: CDR1 SNHLY, CDR2 FYNNEI. There are 11 residues in the CDR3. V was clipped by 9 bases and J by 3 bases, with 5 bases between them.

This chain connects TRBV7-2 to TRBJ1-6, with 8 bases fitting TRBD1. V was clipped by 4 bases and J by 5 bases; unmatched bases: 7. Germline assignment: CDR1 SGHTA and CDR2 FQGNSA. The CDR3 has 16 residues. The CDR3 is CASSSDRGLNNSPLHF. CDR3 DNA: TGTGCCAGCAGCTCCGACAGGGGACTAAATAATTCACCCCTCCACTTT.

The genes are TRBV7-2 and TRBJ1-6; D might be TRBD1 (6 bases). V lost 4 bases, J lost 8 bases, and 15 bases lay in between. The germline CDR1 and CDR2 sequences are SGHTA and FQGNSA. The CDR3 has 15 amino acids. The CDR3 region is CASSSTGQSHSPLHF. The CDR3 DNA reads as TGTGCCAGCAGCTCTACCGGACAGTCCCATTCACCCCTCCACTTT.